A single sample is the source of the 17 T cell receptor beta chains below, sequenced in a study of neoadjuvant anti-PD-1 for oral cavity cancer. Time point given: after neoadjuvant nivolumab, at surgical resection. TCRdb keeps only in-frame clones here, not all; method: immunoSEQ multiplex PCR. The table lists more than 12,000 clones, approximately 35% of them singletons. Here the sequenced sample was tumor tissue, taken after nivolumab (anti-PD-1) treatment. All receptors derive from a person between 40 and 85 years old with oral cavity squamous cell carcinoma.

This clone was recorded many times. V gene TRBV6-1 combines with J gene TRBJ2-7; TRBD2 aligns across 7 bases. This CDR3 region has 13 residues. Germline assignment: CDR1 MNHNS and CDR2 SASEGT. V gave up 5 bases and J gave up 6 bases; unmatched junction bases: 7. The CDR3 here is CASSTLGGVEQYF. The CDR3, as DNA: TGTGCCAGCAGTACCCTGGGAGGGGTCGAGCAGTACTTC.

This chain connects TRBV19 to TRBJ1-2, with 8 bases lining up with TRBD1. CDR3 length: 15 residues. The ends lost 5 bases at V and 4 bases at J; junction bases unmatched: 9. Per the germline V gene, CDR1 is LNHDA and CDR2 is SQIVND (reference sequence). This chain's CDR3 is CASSAGQEGVYGYTF. The CDR3 DNA follows: TGTGCCAGTAGTGCGGGACAGGAGGGGGTCTATGGCTACACCTTC.

This sequence joins TRBV10-2 and TRBJ1-5; 10 nucleotides agree with TRBD1. The CDR3 has 19 residues. The germline CDR1 and CDR2 sequences are WSHSY and SAAADI. The V and J ends lost 0 bases and 1 base, in that order; junction bases with no gene match: 9. This CDR3 reads CASSESSWTGGASNQPQHF. In DNA, the CDR3 is TGCGCCAGCAGTGAGTCGTCATGGACAGGGGGTGCGAGCAATCAGCCCCAGCATTTT.

The rearrangement uses TRBV7-9 and TRBJ2-1; D not certain. The germline CDR1 and CDR2 sequences are SEHNR and FQNEAQ (reference sequence). V was clipped by 6 bases and J by 10 bases, with 16 bases between them. This CDR3 comprises 13 residues. The CDR3: CASREPTSWEQFF. As DNA, the CDR3 is TGTGCCAGCAGGGAACCTACCTCATGGGAGCAGTTCTTC.

In its sample, this clone was seen a few times. The gene calls are TRBV19 and TRBJ2-5; D could derive from TRBD1 or TRBD2 (5 bases each). CDR1 is LNHDA and CDR2 is SQIVND in the germline V gene (reference sequence). The ends were cut back, 0 bases at V and 2 bases at J, with 10 bases in the middle. The CDR3 extends over 15 amino acids. CDR3 region: CASSIERGRQETQYF. CDR3 DNA: TGTGCCAGTAGTATAGAACGGGGACGACAAGAGACCCAGTACTTC.

The chain couples TRBV18 to TRBJ2-7; 10 bases are a match to TRBD1. V shed 3 bases and J 3 bases; nucleotides not matched to a gene: 5. Germline CDR1 and CDR2: KGHSH and LQKENI. This CDR3 contains 15 residues. CDR3 DNA sequence: TGTGCCAGCTCACCCGATCGGACAGGGGGCTACGAGCAGTACTTC. Its translation: CASSPDRTGGYEQYF.

This chain links TRBV10-1 with TRBJ1-5, with a possible D match to TRBD1 (6 bases). The germline V gene has CDR1 WNHNN and CDR2 SYGVQD (reference sequence). The length of the CDR3 is 13 residues. V was pared by 2 bases and J by 4 bases, with 6 bases between. CDR3 sequence: CASSEQGNQPQHF. The CDR3 DNA sequence: TGCGCCAGCAGTGAGCAGGGGAATCAGCCCCAGCATTTT.

This chain joins TRBV4-3 and TRBJ1-5; D remains unclear. Per the germline V gene, CDR1 is LGHNA and CDR2 is YSLEER. Between the trimmed V and J ends, which lost 0 bases and 4 bases, there was a span of 10 bases. The CDR3 extends over 15 amino acids. This CDR3 reads CASSQEPRPNQPQHF. The CDR3 nucleotides read TGCGCCAGCAGCCAAGAACCCCGGCCGAATCAGCCCCAGCATTTT.

This chain's CDR3 is CASSVVVVTNEQFF. In DNA form, the CDR3 reads TGTGCCAGCAGCGTAGTGGTAGTGACGAATGAGCAGTTCTTC. This sequence joins TRBV9 and TRBJ2-1; D is unresolved. Per the germline V gene, CDR1 is SGDLS and CDR2 is YYNGEE. The CDR3 has 14 residues. The V and J ends lost 0 bases and 7 bases respectively, with 11 bases between them.

The chain couples TRBV10-3 to TRBJ2-7; TRBD1 agrees at 8 bases. The CDR3 is 14 residues long. Germline CDR1 reads ENHRY; CDR2 reads SYGVKD. Trimming took 8 bases from V and 4 from J; bases not matched to a gene: 10. The CDR3 spells CAISRQGAGYEQYF. The CDR3 DNA is TGTGCCATCTCACGGCAGGGGGCAGGATACGAGCAGTACTTC.

This clone turned up a few times. The chain couples TRBV9 to TRBJ2-7, with 8 bases aligning to TRBD1. Per germline, CDR1 SGDLS and CDR2 YYNGEE. The CDR3 is made up of 16 amino acids. Losses at the gene ends were 4 bases for V and 0 bases for J; bases not matched to a gene: 9. Written as DNA, the CDR3 is TGTGCCAGCAGCCCACGACAGGGGAGAACCTCCTACGAGCAGTACTTC. Residues: CASSPRQGRTSYEQYF.

The chain recombines TRBV12-5 with TRBJ2-2; 8 bases agree with TRBD1. Losses at the gene ends were 4 bases for V and 4 bases for J; bases not matched to a gene: 5. CDR1 and CDR2 (germline): LGHNT, FRNRAP. This CDR3 spans 15 amino acids. CDR3 residues: CASGSGQAGTGELFF. The CDR3 coding sequence is TGTGCTAGTGGTTCGGGACAGGCCGGCACCGGGGAGCTGTTTTTT.

This clone turned up a few times. The CDR3 loop is CASSVAPQGANEKLFF. The CDR3 bases are TGTGCCAGCAGCGTAGCTCCACAGGGGGCGAATGAAAAACTGTTTTTT. The chain employs TRBV9 and TRBJ1-4; the match to TRBD1 covers 9 bases. J lost 5 bases, V lost 0 bases, and 5 bases had no gene match. CDR3 length equals 16 residues. Germline V gene lookup returns CDR1 SGDLS and CDR2 YYNGEE.

The chain uses TRBV19 and TRBJ1-1, with TRBD1 as a possible D gene (6 bases). Germline CDR1 and CDR2: LNHDA and SQIVND (reference sequence). Between the trimmed V and J ends, which lost 8 bases and 4 bases, there was a span of 14 bases. This CDR3 contains 13 residues. The CDR3 nucleotides read TGTGCCAGTCGAAACCAGGGGAGCACTGAAGCTTTCTTT. It encodes CASRNQGSTEAFF.

In this sample, this clone turned up a few times. The chain is built from TRBV21-1 and TRBJ2-1; TRBD1, the table's D call, lacks a check against the DNA. TRBV21-1 is classified as a pseudogene. This CDR3 region has 13 residues. CDR3 sequence reads: CASPGQSYNEQFF. DNA of the CDR3: TGTGCCAGCCCGGGACAGTCATACAATGAGCAGTTCTTC.

The chain carries TRBV10-3 and TRBJ1-1; D unresolved. The V gene lost 0 bases and the J gene lost 3 bases, with 11 bases spanning the gap. CDR3 length equals 15 residues. The germline gives CDR1 ENHRY, CDR2 SYGVKD. CDR3 DNA: TGTGCCATCAGTGAGTCGATTACCCTGGACACTGAAGCTTTCTTT. Translation gives CAISESITLDTEAFF.

This clone turned up a few times. V and J are TRBV9 and TRBJ2-7; D not certain. Germline V gene lookup returns CDR1 SGDLS and CDR2 YYNGEE. CDR3 length: 14 residues. Trimming stripped 4 bases from V and 4 bases from J, with 15 bases between. CDR3 protein: CASSLRGPEYEQYF. Written as DNA, the CDR3 is TGTGCCAGCAGCCTCCGTGGCCCCGAATACGAGCAGTACTTC.